What follows is one T cell receptor (beta chain) and its context. The age range of participants was 18 to 89 years, with residence in approximately 25 US areas. This specimen comes from a study of blood T cell repertoires in COVID-19. Study as a whole: There were acute and convalescent COVID-19 samples, and they came from the United States, Italy and Spain. From T cells, B-cell-depleted T cells, or PBMCs came the material, which was cDNA or gDNA.

Per the study methods: Reference gene primers were amplified, and this amplification served to estimate nucleated cell counts. TCRdb's copy holds only in-frame clones and misses some; the assay was immunoSEQ multiplex PCR. The DNA gave D and trimming, while V, J and clone size come from that table. Of 200,000 to 300,000 clones in the sample, approximately 83% were seen once. The germline CDR1 and CDR2 sequences are MGHDK and SYGVNS. The CDR3 is 16 residues long. V dropped 6 bases and J dropped 4; count of bases not matched to a gene: 11. The clonotype originates from a woman aged 40 to 49 with acute COVID-19. This chain uses TRBV25-1 with TRBJ2-7; 11 nucleotides line up with TRBD2. The sequencing sample was made of PBMCs or T cells enriched from blood (not recorded which). CDR3 protein: CASSATSGRMSYEQYF. DNA for the CDR3: TGTGCCAGCAGCGCTACTAGCGGGAGAATGTCGTACGAGCAGTACTTC.